This TCR beta chain was recorded in a study of T-cell memory formation after mild COVID-19. Study summary: TCR clustering was largely donor specific.

As concerns this clonotype: Its cognate antigen is unknown.

The study, taken as a whole, reports: What remained unconfirmed was the SARS-CoV-2 specificity of second-wave clones peaking on day 37. CD4+ clones that contracted lay mainly in CM and EM; CD8+ ones lay in EMRA.

The CDR3 sequence is 16 residues long. CDR1 and CDR2 from the germline V gene are MNHEY and SMNVEV (reference sequence). V was cut by 5 bases and J by 3 bases, with 20 bases left in between. Libraries for TCRalpha and TCRbeta carried sample barcodes and unique molecular identifiers via 5'RACE. Each CDR3 protein gets one entry after TCRdb re-called the 5' RACE reads with MiXCR. The profile shows about 270,000 distinct CDR3 sequences, more than 15% of them singletons. The rearrangement uses TRBV27 and TRBJ2-7, with TRBD2 as a possible D gene (6 bases). The specimen sequenced was PBMCs or a T cell subset sorted from them (not recorded which). This clonotype originated in a man younger than 30 who had mild COVID-19 (a few samples of this study predate the infection). Cell type and time point are not known. CDR3 nucleotides: TGTGCCAGCAGTCCCCGGGTCAACCCGGGGGACTACGAGCAGTACTTC. It encodes CASSPRVNPGDYEQYF.